These T cell receptor beta chains were read from a single sample in a study of Ad26.COV2.S vaccination and SARS-CoV-2 variants. The table came from immunoSEQ multiplex PCR; TCRdb's copy has only in-frame clones and leaves some out. This sample carries about 480,000 clones, 70% to 90% of them seen once, and the ten largest clones take 13%. The specimen was peripheral blood, collected in a trial of Ad26.COV2.S vaccine versus placebo. These receptors were collected from a person aged 18-65 years who received the Ad26.COV2.S COVID-19 vaccine or a placebo. CDR3s include the opening cysteine and the closing phenylalanine or tryptophan. D genes are given only for firm matches. A clone size is listed for some rows: how often the clone was seen (once, few, many), or a class if it is expanded.

TRBJ1-2,TRBD1,few,TRBV5-6,TGTGCCAGCAGCTACCGAACAGGGGAAGGGGGCTACACCTTC,CASSYRTGEGGYTF
TRBJ2-3,TRBD2,-,TRBV6-5,TGTGCCAGCAGCTTCGGGGGGGCTAGCACAGATACGCAGTATTTT,CASSFGGASTDTQYF
TRBJ2-1,-,-,TRBV7-8,TGTGCCAGCAGCTTAGTCGGTCGGTACAATGAGCAGTTCTTC,CASSLVGRYNEQFF
TRBJ2-2,-,-,TRBV19,TGTGCCAGTAGTATGGATCGCCGGGGCACCGGGGAGCTGTTTTTT,CASSMDRRGTGELFF
TRBJ1-2,-,-,TRBV30,TGTGCCTGGAGTGTGGGGTCTACGGCGGACTACACCTTC,CAWSVGSTADYTF
TRBJ2-2,-,-,TRBV15,TGTGCCACCAGCGCTGGACGAAGCACCGGGGAGCTGTTTTTT,CATSAGRSTGELFF
TRBJ2-3,TRBD2,-,TRBV27,TGTGCCAGCAGTTTAAGGGGGACTAGCGGGACCCTGGTCACAGATACGCAGTATTTT,CASSLRGTSGTLVTDTQYF
TRBJ2-7,-,-,TRBV27,TGTGCCAGCAGTCACCGGCCGAGCTCCTACGAGCAGTACTTC,CASSHRPSSYEQYF
TRBJ1-3,-,-,TRBV6-1,TGTGCCAGCAGTGAAGTAGGAAACACCATATATTTT,CASSEVGNTIYF
TRBJ1-1,-,-,TRBV28,TGTGCCAGCAGTCCCCCAGTAGGGGGGCGAAAAGCTTTCTTT,CASSPPVGGRKAFF
TRBJ1-5,TRBD1,-,TRBV6-2/TRBV6-3,TGTGCCAGCAGTCGGGACAGGAGAAATCAGCCCCAGCATTTT,CASSRDRRNQPQHF
TRBJ2-2,-,-,TRBV28,TGTGCCAGCAGTCCCACAAGGACTTACGCCGGGGAGCTGTTTTTT,CASSPTRTYAGELFF
TRBJ2-1,TRBD1,-,TRBV18,TGTGCCAGCTCACCACCTACAGGGGGCGTTCAGAATGAGCAGTTCTTC,CASSPPTGGVQNEQFF
TRBJ1-2,-,-,TRBV28,TGTGCCAGCAGTTTATGGGGGGGAAACTATGGCTACACCTTC,CASSLWGGNYGYTF
TRBJ1-4,-,-,TRBV25-1,TGTGCCAGCAGTGGGGTAGTGGAGGAAAAACTGTTTTTT,CASSGVVEEKLFF
TRBJ1-5,-,-,TRBV28,TGTGCCAGCAGTTATCCAGGACATAGCAATCAGCCCCAGCATTTT,CASSYPGHSNQPQHF
TRBJ2-6,TRBD1,once,TRBV3-1/TRBV3-2,TGTGCCAGCAGCCTAAAGGAAGGGACAGGGGCTCGGGCCAACGTCCTGACTTTC,CASSLKEGTGARANVLTF
TRBJ1-6,TRBD1,few,TRBV5-5,TGTGCCAGCAGCCCCACAGGGGGGGAATGGAATTCACCCCTCCACTTT,CASSPTGGEWNSPLHF
TRBJ1-5,-,-,TRBV19,TGTGCCAGTAGGGCGGACTTTAGCAATCAGCCCCAGCATTTT,CASRADFSNQPQHF
TRBJ2-1,-,-,TRBV3-1/TRBV3-2,TGTGCCAGCAGCCAAGAGTGGGAGACGTACAATGAGCAGTTCTTC,CASSQEWETYNEQFF
TRBJ2-1,TRBD2,-,TRBV28,TGTGCCAGCAGTTTCCCCGGACTAGCGGGAGTTTGGAGCGATGAGCAGTTCTTC,CASSFPGLAGVWSDEQFF
TRBJ2-2,-,once,TRBV30,TGTGCCTGGAGTGTAAGGGTTGGGACACACACCGGGGAGCTGTTTTTT,CAWSVRVGTHTGELFF
TRBJ1-1,-,-,TRBV11-1,TGTGCCAGCAGCTTACGGGAGGGCACTGAAGCTTTCTTT,CASSLREGTEAFF
TRBJ2-3,-,-,TRBV24-1,TGTGCCACCAGTGATTCCAGGACTAGCACAGATACGCAGTATTTT,CATSDSRTSTDTQYF
TRBJ1-5,TRBD1,-,TRBV6-5,TGTGCCAGCAGTAAATTCCAGGGGGGCCAGCCCCAGCATTTT,CASSKFQGGQPQHF
TRBJ2-1,-,-,TRBV6-5,TGTGCCAGCAGTTATTCGGGGGCGGGTGAGCAGTTCTTC,CASSYSGAGEQFF
TRBJ2-7,TRBD2,-,TRBV7-2,TGTGCCAGCAGCTTAAGCGCGGGAGGGGCAGGCGAGCAGTACTTC,CASSLSAGGAGEQYF
TRBJ1-2,-,once,TRBV7-2,TGTGCCAGCAGCTTGGCACAAAACTATGGCTACACCTTC,CASSLAQNYGYTF
TRBJ2-5,-,-,TRBV5-8,TGTGCCAGCAGCGACAGGAGCCAAGAGACCCAGTACTTC,CASSDRSQETQYF
TRBJ2-6,-,once,TRBV7-3,TGTGCCAGCAGCCCGACCGGGACGGCCTCTGGGGCCAACGTCCTGACTTTC,CASSPTGTASGANVLTF
TRBJ1-5,TRBD1,-,TRBV23-1,TGCGCCAGCAGTCCCGGCCCGGGTCGGACAGGGGGCCCCAATCAGCCCCAGCATTTT,CASSPGPGRTGGPNQPQHF
TRBJ1-4,-,-,TRBV28,TGTGCCAGCACAAGCAATAATGAAAAACTGTTTTTT,CASTSNNEKLFF
TRBJ1-2,-,-,TRBV11-2,TGTGCCAGCAGCTTAGATCGGATTGGGGGAACTGGCTACACCTTC,CASSLDRIGGTGYTF
TRBJ1-2,TRBD1,-,TRBV18,TGTGCCAGCCCGGCACAGGGGGCGCGGTATGGCTACACCTTC,CASPAQGARYGYTF
TRBJ2-7,-,-,TRBV5-1,TGCGCCAGCAGCTTGGAGGGGGTTGAGCAGTACTTC,CASSLEGVEQYF
TRBJ2-5,-,-,TRBV6-5,TGTGCCTCGCGAGGTTTAGAGACCCAGTACTTC,CASRGLETQYF
TRBJ1-1,-,-,TRBV7-9,TGTGCCAGCAGCTCTGCAGTGATCGGACGGACTGAAGCTTTCTTT,CASSSAVIGRTEAFF
TRBJ2-2,TRBD1,-,TRBV29-1,TGCAGCGTCACCCTCGGGACAGGGGGATACACCGGGGAGCTGTTTTTT,CSVTLGTGGYTGELFF
TRBJ2-1,-,-,TRBV9,TGTGCCAGCAGCGTAGAAAACGGACTGAACAATGAGCAGTTCTTC,CASSVENGLNNEQFF
TRBJ2-3,TRBD2,-,TRBV2,TGTGCCAGCAGTGATCCACTAGCGGGAGGGGGGCCAGATACGCAGTATTTT,CASSDPLAGGGPDTQYF
TRBJ1-2,TRBD1,-,TRBV19,TGTGCCAGTAGTCCACTACGACAGGGGCAAGGCTACACCTTC,CASSPLRQGQGYTF
TRBJ2-2,TRBD1,-,TRBV5-1,TGCGCCAGCAGCGGGGACAGTCCGAACACCGGGGAGCTGTTTTTT,CASSGDSPNTGELFF
TRBJ2-3,TRBD1,-,TRBV6-6,TGTGCCAGCAGTTCAAGGACAGGTCATCGTACGCAGTATTTT,CASSSRTGHRTQYF
TRBJ2-1,TRBD2,-,TRBV7-7,TGTGCCAGCAGCGAAGGACTAGCGGGAAAAGACAATGAGCAGTTCTTC,CASSEGLAGKDNEQFF
TRBJ2-7,-,-,TRBV28,TGTGCCAGCAGTTTAGTGCAGGGAAGCCGAACTTACTACGAGCAGTACTTC,CASSLVQGSRTYYEQYF
TRBJ2-1,-,-,TRBV12-5,TGTGCTAGTGGTTTGGGGCTAGTGACCGGCGATGAGCAGTTCTTC,CASGLGLVTGDEQFF
TRBJ1-1,-,-,TRBV11-2,TGTGCCAGCAGGTCAGGCAGGGGTGGTAGCACTGAAGCTTTCTTT,CASRSGRGGSTEAFF
TRBJ2-1,-,-,TRBV20-1,TGCAGTGCTCGGAAAGACCCGAGGCAGTTCTTC,CSARKDPRQFF
TRBJ2-5,TRBD1,-,TRBV19,TGTGCCAGTAGTATAATGGGACAGGGGGGAGAGACCCAGTACTTC,CASSIMGQGGETQYF
TRBJ2-7,-,-,TRBV6-1,TGTGCCAGCAGTGTAAGGGGCAGGGGTTGGTTAGGCTCCTACGAGCAGTACTTC,CASSVRGRGWLGSYEQYF
TRBJ1-5,TRBD1,-,TRBV6-5,TGTGCCAGCAGTTACTCTGTTACAGGGGGCGACCAGCCCCAGCATTTT,CASSYSVTGGDQPQHF
TRBJ1-1,TRBD1,once,TRBV5-1,TGCGCCAGCAGCTTACTTCAGAGACAGGGGACTGAAGCTTTCTTT,CASSLLQRQGTEAFF